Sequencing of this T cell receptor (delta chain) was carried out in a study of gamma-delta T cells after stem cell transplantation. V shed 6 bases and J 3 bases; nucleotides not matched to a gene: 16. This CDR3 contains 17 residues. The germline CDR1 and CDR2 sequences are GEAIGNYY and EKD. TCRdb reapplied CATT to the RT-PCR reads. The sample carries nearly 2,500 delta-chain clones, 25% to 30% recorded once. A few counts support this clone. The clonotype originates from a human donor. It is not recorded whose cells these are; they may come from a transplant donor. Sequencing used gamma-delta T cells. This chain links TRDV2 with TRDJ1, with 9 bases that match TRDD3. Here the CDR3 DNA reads TGTGCCTGTATCGAAGTTGGGGGATATTCTCACGCCGATAAACTCATCTTT. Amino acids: CACIEVGGYSHADKLIF.